Shown below are 7 T cell receptor beta chains from a single sample sequenced in a study of T-cell reconstitution after alpha-beta-depleted transplantation in children. Unique molecular identifiers were incorporated when the TCRbeta library was constructed. One entry per CDR3 protein results from TCRdb running MiXCR on the PCR reads. Found here are 500,000 to 750,000 distinct CDR3 sequences, 27% of them singletons; the top ten hold around a third. The sample in question was PBMCs, obtained before TCRalphabeta/CD19-depleted stem cell transplant. Receptors originate from a boy less than two years old with Wiskott-Aldrich syndrome, due to receive a stem cell transplant.

This clonotype has a handful of counts. The chain recombines TRBV5-1 with TRBJ1-1; D ambiguous. The V gene lost 0 bases and the J gene lost 7 bases, with 13 bases spanning the gap. This CDR3 region has 14 residues. CDR1 is SGHRS, CDR2 YFSETQ, per germline. This CDR3 is CASSLAPGSYEAFF. CDR3 DNA: TGCGCCAGCAGCTTGGCCCCGGGATCGTATGAAGCTTTCTTT.

The chain is built from TRBV30 and TRBJ1-5; D is undetermined. Deletions cut 3 bases from V and 0 bases from J, with 9 bases between. Germline CDR1 and CDR2: GTSNPN and SVGIG (reference sequence). CDR3 size: 14 residues. The CDR3 DNA is TGTGCCTGGAGCCGGCCGTATAGCAATCAGCCCCAGCATTTT. As protein: CAWSRPYSNQPQHF.

The chain uses TRBV20-1 and TRBJ2-1, with D unclear. The CDR3 runs to 15 residues. Trimming left V 0 bases short and J 5 bases short, with 14 bases between. The germline V gene has CDR1 DFQATT and CDR2 SNEGSKA (reference sequence). The DNA for the CDR3 is TGCAGTGCTAGAGATCGACTCTCTGTGGACAATGAGCAGTTCTTC. Its translation: CSARDRLSVDNEQFF.

This clonotype was seen a few times. This rearrangement joins TRBV5-6 to TRBJ1-1; 8 nucleotides match TRBD1. The germline V gene encodes CDR1 SGHDT and CDR2 YYEEEE. The CDR3 is made up of 16 amino acids. V shed 2 bases, J shed 1 base, and the junction held 7 bases outside the gene matches. CDR3 DNA: TGTGCCAGCAGCTTAACAGGGGGAAGTGAGAACACTGAAGCTTTCTTT. Translating gives CASSLTGGSENTEAFF.

This clonotype turned up a few times. The rearrangement uses TRBV5-1 and TRBJ2-1, with TRBD2 matching 7 bases. Trimming at V came to 4 bases and at J to 3 bases, leaving 4 bases not matched to a gene. Germline-derived CDR1 and CDR2 are SGHRS and YFSETQ. The length of the CDR3 is 14 residues. This CDR3 reads CASSNRDYYNEQFF. DNA of the CDR3: TGCGCCAGCAGCAATCGGGACTACTACAATGAGCAGTTCTTC.

This clonotype was observed a few times. This rearrangement joins TRBV20-1 to TRBJ2-5, with D possibly TRBD1 on 7 matching bases. The germline V gene encodes CDR1 DFQATT and CDR2 SNEGSKA (reference sequence). The CDR3 is 12 amino acids. Trimming stripped 4 bases from V and 7 bases from J, with 13 bases between. The CDR3 DNA reads TGCAGTGCTACCAGACAGGGAGGGACCCAGTACTTC. Translating gives CSATRQGGTQYF.

The chain employs TRBV5-1 and TRBJ2-3; 15 nucleotides agree with TRBD2. Germline V CDR1 and CDR2: SGHRS, YFSETQ. Trimming took 4 bases from V and 2 from J; bases not matched to a gene: 5. The CDR3 has 17 residues. The CDR3, as DNA: TGCGCCAGCAGCCCGGGGACTAGCGGGAGGATCACAGATACGCAGTATTTT. Translating it yields CASSPGTSGRITDTQYF.